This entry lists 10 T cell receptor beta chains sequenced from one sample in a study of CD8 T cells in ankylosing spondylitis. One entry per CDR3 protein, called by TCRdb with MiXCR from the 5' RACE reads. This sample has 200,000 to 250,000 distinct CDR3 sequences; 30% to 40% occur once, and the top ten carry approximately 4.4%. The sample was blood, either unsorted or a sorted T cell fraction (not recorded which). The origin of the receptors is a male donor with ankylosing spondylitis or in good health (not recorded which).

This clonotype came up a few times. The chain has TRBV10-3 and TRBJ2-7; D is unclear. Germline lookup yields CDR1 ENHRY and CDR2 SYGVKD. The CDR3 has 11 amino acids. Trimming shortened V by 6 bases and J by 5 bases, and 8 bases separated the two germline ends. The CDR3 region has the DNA TGTGCCATCAGGGAACCGAACGAGCAGTACTTC. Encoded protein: CAIREPNEQYF.

DNA of the CDR3: TGCAGTGCTAGGTGGTGGGGACAAGAGACCCAGTACTTC. This encodes CSARWWGQETQYF. The chain combines TRBV20-1 with TRBJ2-5; D unresolved. The CDR3 has 13 amino acids. V lost 3 bases and J 2 bases, leaving 10 bases between the germline ends. The germline CDR1 and CDR2 sequences are DFQATT and SNEGSKA (reference sequence).

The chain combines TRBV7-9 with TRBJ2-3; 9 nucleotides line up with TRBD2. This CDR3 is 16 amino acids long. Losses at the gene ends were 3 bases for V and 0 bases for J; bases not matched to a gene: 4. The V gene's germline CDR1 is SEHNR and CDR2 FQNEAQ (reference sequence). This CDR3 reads CASSFTAGGSTDTQYF. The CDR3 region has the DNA TGTGCCAGCAGCTTCACAGCGGGGGGTAGCACAGATACGCAGTATTTT.

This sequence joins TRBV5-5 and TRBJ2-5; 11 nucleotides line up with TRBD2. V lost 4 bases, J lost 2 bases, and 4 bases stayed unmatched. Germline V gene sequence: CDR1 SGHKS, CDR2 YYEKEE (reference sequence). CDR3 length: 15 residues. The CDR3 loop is CASSMGTSGQETQYF. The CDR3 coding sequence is TGTGCCAGCAGCATGGGGACTAGCGGACAAGAGACCCAGTACTTC.

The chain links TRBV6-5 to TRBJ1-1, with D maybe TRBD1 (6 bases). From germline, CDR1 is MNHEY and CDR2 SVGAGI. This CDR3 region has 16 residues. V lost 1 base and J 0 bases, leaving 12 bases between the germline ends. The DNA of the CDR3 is TGTGCCAGCAGTTACTGGGCGGGGGCCTTGAACACTGAAGCTTTCTTT. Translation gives CASSYWAGALNTEAFF.

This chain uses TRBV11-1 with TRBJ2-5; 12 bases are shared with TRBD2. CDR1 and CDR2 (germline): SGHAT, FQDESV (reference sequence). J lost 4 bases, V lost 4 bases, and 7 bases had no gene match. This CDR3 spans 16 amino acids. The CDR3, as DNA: TGTGCCAGCAGCTCCTGGACTAGCGGGATAGCAGAGACCCAGTACTTC. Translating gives CASSSWTSGIAETQYF.

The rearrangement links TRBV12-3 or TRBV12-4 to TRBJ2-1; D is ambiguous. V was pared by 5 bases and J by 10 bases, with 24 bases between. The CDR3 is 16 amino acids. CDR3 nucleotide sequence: TGTGCCAGCAGTCCCCGCGCGCAGGCCGGTAAGGGAGAGCAGTTCTTC. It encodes CASSPRAQAGKGEQFF.

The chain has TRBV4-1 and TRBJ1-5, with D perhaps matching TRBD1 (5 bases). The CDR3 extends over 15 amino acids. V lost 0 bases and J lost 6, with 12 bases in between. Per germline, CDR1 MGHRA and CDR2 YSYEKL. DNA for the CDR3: TGCGCCAGCAGCCAAGACAGGGTAGGAGCTCAGCCCCAGCATTTT. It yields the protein CASSQDRVGAQPQHF.

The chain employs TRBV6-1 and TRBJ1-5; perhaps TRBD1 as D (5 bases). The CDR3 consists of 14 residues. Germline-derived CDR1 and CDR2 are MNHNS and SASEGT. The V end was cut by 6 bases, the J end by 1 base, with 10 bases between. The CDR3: CASSRDPSNQPQHF. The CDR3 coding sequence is TGTGCCAGCAGCCGGGACCCAAGCAATCAGCCCCAGCATTTT.

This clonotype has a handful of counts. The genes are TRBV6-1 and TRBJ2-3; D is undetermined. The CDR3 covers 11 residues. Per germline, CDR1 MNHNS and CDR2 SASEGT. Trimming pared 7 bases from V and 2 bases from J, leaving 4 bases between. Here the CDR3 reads CASTVTDTQYF. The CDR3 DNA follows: TGTGCCAGCACAGTCACAGATACGCAGTATTTT.